The TCR beta chain under discussion was sequenced for a study of human T cells and chemical hapten exposure. This CDR3 comprises 17 residues. CDR1 is LGHNA and CDR2 is YNFKEQ in the germline V gene. Losses at the gene ends were 0 bases for V and 2 bases for J; bases not matched to a gene: 7. The library attached unique molecular identifiers to individual cDNA molecules. Each CDR3 protein gets one entry after TCRdb re-called the RACE reads with MiXCR. The sample records about 380,000 distinct CDR3 sequences, roughly 4.6% being singletons. The sample's time point: pre-sensitization, week 0. Treatment meaning: therapeutic diphenylcyclopropenone sensitization with weekly scalp DPC.

The sequences come from whole blood, collected in connection with sensitization to the hapten diphenylcyclopropenone (DPC). The receptor comes from a woman in her forties or fifties with alopecia areata. Some clones in this sample may be carry-over from other donors' samples. This rearrangement joins TRBV4-2 to TRBJ1-3; TRBD1 agrees at 7 bases. CDR3 residues: CASSQDPAQGAGNTIYF. DNA for the CDR3: TGTGCCAGCAGCCAAGATCCGGCGCAGGGGGCTGGAAACACCATATATTTT.